This entry lists 8 T cell receptor beta chains sequenced from one sample in a study of T cell repertoires in cytomegalovirus infection. TCRdb re-called the reads with MiXCR, one entry per CDR3 protein. The table shows fewer than 350,000 distinct CDR3 sequences, with 17% occurring only once. Sequencing used PBMCs. These receptor sequences come from a human donor in good health (CMV status not recorded). Some clones in this sample may be carry-over from other donors' samples.

This clonotype was counted at least ten times. The V call is TRBV5-5, the J call TRBJ1-2; a weak D match, TRBD1 (5 bases). This CDR3 spans 13 amino acids. The V end lost 2 bases, the J end lost 7 bases, and 12 bases lay between the germline ends. Germline-derived CDR1 and CDR2 are SGHKS and YYEKEE (reference sequence). The CDR3 region has the DNA TGTGCCAGCAGCTTCTCTGCCCAGGGTGGCTACACCTTC. Translation gives CASSFSAQGGYTF.

This clonotype was found many times. The rearrangement links TRBV7-2 to TRBJ2-7; possibly TRBD1 or TRBD2 for D (5 bases each). V gave up 5 bases and J gave up 0 bases, with 11 bases separating them. Germline V gene sequence: CDR1 SGHTA, CDR2 FQGNSA. The CDR3 spans 14 residues. CDR3: CASSPWGNSYEQYF. In DNA form, the CDR3 reads TGTGCCAGCAGCCCCTGGGGGAACTCCTACGAGCAGTACTTC.

This clonotype showed up just a few times. This chain joins TRBV28 and TRBJ1-5, with D possibly being TRBD1 (5 bases). The CDR3 loop spans 17 amino acids. Trimming removed 7 bases from V and 2 bases from J, with 21 bases in between. The germline V gene has CDR1 MDHEN and CDR2 SYDVKM. The CDR3 DNA reads as TGTGCCAGCACCAGCGTCATAAAGGGCAGGGGCAATCAGCCCCAGCATTTT. This codes for CASTSVIKGRGNQPQHF.

This chain joins TRBV2 and TRBJ1-4, with D uncertain. This CDR3 contains 14 residues. Germline loops: CDR1 SNHLY, CDR2 FYNNEI. V lost 7 bases, J lost 3 bases, and 12 bases lay in between. The CDR3 DNA is TGTGCCAGCATCCCGGCCGGACCTAATGAAAAACTGTTTTTT. Protein product: CASIPAGPNEKLFF.

Only a few counts were recorded for this clonotype. The rearrangement joins TRBV29-1 to TRBJ2-7, with TRBD1 identical over 9 bases. The CDR3 totals 15 residues. V was pared by 6 bases and J by 0 bases, with 9 bases of the junction left unmatched. Germline loops: CDR1 SQVTM, CDR2 ANQGSEA. DNA of the CDR3: TGCAGCGTCGCCGGGACAGGGATACACTCCTACGAGCAGTACTTC. This gives the protein CSVAGTGIHSYEQYF.

The V gene is TRBV2, the J gene TRBJ2-2, with D hard to call. Between the trimmed V and J ends, which lost 3 bases and 0 bases, there was a span of 8 bases. This CDR3 spans 15 amino acids. The germline CDR1 and CDR2 sequences are SNHLY and FYNNEI. The CDR3 reads CASSEVNTNTGELFF. CDR3 in DNA: TGTGCCAGCAGTGAGGTGAATACGAACACCGGGGAGCTGTTTTTT.

This clonotype was observed at least ten times. CDR3 DNA sequence: TGTGCCAGCAGAACAGGGTTTGTCACTGAAGCTTTCTTT. Translated, it gives CASRTGFVTEAFF. The chain couples TRBV6-2 or TRBV6-3 to TRBJ1-1, with D maybe TRBD1 (6 bases). Looked up from germline, CDR1 is MNHEY and CDR2 is SVGEGT. This CDR3 is 13 amino acids long. Trimming cost V 6 bases and J 4 bases, with 12 bases left between them.

This clonotype was counted at least ten times. The V and J genes are TRBV12-3 or TRBV12-4 and TRBJ2-7; unclear D gene. The CDR3 covers 12 residues. Trimming left V 3 bases short and J 6 bases short, with 9 bases between. CDR3 in DNA: TGTGCCAGCAGTTTTCGAGTGATCGAGCAGTACTTC. Encoded protein: CASSFRVIEQYF.